Below, 5 T cell receptor beta chains from the same sample are listed, as sequenced in a study of cytomegalovirus exposure and HLA in healthy donors. The PCR was carried out with 60 Vbeta primers and 13 Jbeta primers. Assay: immunoSEQ multiplex PCR; the TCRdb copy retains only in-frame clones and omits some. Of 100,000 to 150,000 clones listed, approximately 74% are singletons. What was sequenced was PBMCs. These receptors were collected from a man aged 40-50 years in good health and CMV-seropositive.

The genes are TRBV29-1 and TRBJ2-7, with 11 bases matching TRBD2. The CDR3 is 14 amino acids. Trimming took 7 bases from V and 1 from J; bases not matched to a gene: 6. Germline-derived CDR1 and CDR2 are SQVTM and ANQGSEA. CDR3: CSARLAGSSYEQYF. DNA of the CDR3: TGCAGCGCAAGACTAGCGGGATCTTCCTACGAGCAGTACTTC.

This clone was seen a handful of times. The V and J genes are TRBV5-8 and TRBJ2-1; 7 bases are shared with TRBD2. The trim removed 3 bases at V and 1 base at J, leaving 4 bases unmatched. CDR3 length: 15 amino acids. Germline-derived CDR1 and CDR2 are SGHTS and YDEGEE. Here the CDR3 reads CASSYWEGSYNEQFF. CDR3 DNA: TGTGCCAGCAGCTATTGGGAGGGTTCCTACAATGAGCAGTTCTTC.

The CDR3 loop reads CASSWGTSDTNEKLFF. The CDR3 region has the DNA TGTGCCAGCAGCTGGGGGACAAGTGACACTAATGAAAAACTGTTTTTT. The chain combines TRBV5-6 with TRBJ1-4; TRBD1 is a possible D gene (6 bases). Germline V CDR1 and CDR2: SGHDT, YYEEEE. The CDR3 consists of 16 residues. V lost 3 bases, J lost 2 bases, and 14 bases lay in between.

The J gene is TRBJ1-1, the V gene TRBV7-9; D gene ambiguous. V was clipped by 5 bases and J by 6 bases, with 16 bases between them. The germline gives CDR1 SEHNR, CDR2 FQNEAQ (reference sequence). The CDR3 is made up of 14 amino acids. CDR3 sequence (DNA): TGTGCCAGCAGCCTAGGCGGTTCGAGGGCTGAAGCTTTCTTT. Its protein is CASSLGGSRAEAFF.

The V gene is TRBV5-5, the J gene TRBJ1-1; no clear D gene. The CDR3 extends over 13 amino acids. The germline gives CDR1 SGHKS, CDR2 YYEKEE (reference sequence). Trimming left V 4 bases short and J 2 bases short, with 9 bases between. CDR3 residues: CASSPGSNTEAFF. Written as DNA, the CDR3 is TGTGCCAGCAGCCCCGGGTCAAACACTGAAGCTTTCTTT.